This paragraph covers one T cell receptor beta chain sequence. Its antigen remains unknown. This entry belongs to a study of cytomegalovirus exposure and HLA in healthy donors. Study-wide findings and caveats: A previous analysis found most TCR beta V segments productive roughly 87% or roughly 30% of the time. An analysis that came later showed most CMV-associated TCR beta chains appearing HLA-restricted.

With 60 Vbeta and 13 Jbeta primers, the PCR was carried out. How the authors handled the data: There were tens of millions of unique TCR beta chains by a later count, and around 10 million of them were shared. The assay was immunoSEQ multiplex PCR, and TCRdb's table has in-frame clones only and misses some. The DNA was the basis for D and trimming; V, J and clone size are from that table. The sample includes about 120,000 clones, about four fifths of them seen just once. The TCR comes from a female donor in good health and CMV-seropositive. Sequenced input: PBMCs.

The DNA of the CDR3 is TGTGCCAGCAACCTAGCGGGGGTTATAGATACGCAGTATTTT. It encodes CASNLAGVIDTQYF. The V gene is TRBV2, the J gene TRBJ2-3; 10 nucleotides match TRBD2. The CDR3 is 14 amino acids. Losses at the gene ends were 7 bases for V and 5 bases for J; bases not matched to a gene: 6. Germline loops: CDR1 SNHLY, CDR2 FYNNEI.